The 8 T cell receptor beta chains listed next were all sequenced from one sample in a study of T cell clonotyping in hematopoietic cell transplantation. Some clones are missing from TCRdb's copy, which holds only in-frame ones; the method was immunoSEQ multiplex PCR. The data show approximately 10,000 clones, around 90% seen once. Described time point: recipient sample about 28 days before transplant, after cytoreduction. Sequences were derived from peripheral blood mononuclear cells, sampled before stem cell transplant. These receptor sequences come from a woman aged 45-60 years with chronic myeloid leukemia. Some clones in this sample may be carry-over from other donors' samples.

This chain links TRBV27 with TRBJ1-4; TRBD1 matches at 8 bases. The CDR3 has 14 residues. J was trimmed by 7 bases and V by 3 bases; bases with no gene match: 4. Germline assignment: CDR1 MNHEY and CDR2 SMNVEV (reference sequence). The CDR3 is CASSFTGGSEKLFF. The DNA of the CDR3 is TGTGCCAGCAGTTTCACAGGGGGGTCTGAAAAACTGTTTTTT.

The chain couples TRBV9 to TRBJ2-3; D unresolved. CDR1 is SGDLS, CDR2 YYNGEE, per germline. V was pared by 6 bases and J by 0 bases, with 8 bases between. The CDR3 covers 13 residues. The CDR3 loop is CASNSESTDTQYF. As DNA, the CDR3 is TGTGCCAGCAACTCAGAGAGCACAGATACGCAGTATTTT.

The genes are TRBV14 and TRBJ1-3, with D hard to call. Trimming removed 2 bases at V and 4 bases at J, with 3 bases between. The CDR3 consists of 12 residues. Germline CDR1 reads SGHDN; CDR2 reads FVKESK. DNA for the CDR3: TGTGCCAGCAGCCAATCCGGAAACACCATATATTTT. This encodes CASSQSGNTIYF.

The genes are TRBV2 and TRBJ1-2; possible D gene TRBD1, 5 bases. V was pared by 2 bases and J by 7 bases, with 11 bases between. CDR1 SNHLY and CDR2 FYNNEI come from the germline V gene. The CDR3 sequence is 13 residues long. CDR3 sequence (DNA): TGTGCCAGCAGTGAATCCGGGACTCTTGGCTACACCTTC. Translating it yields CASSESGTLGYTF.

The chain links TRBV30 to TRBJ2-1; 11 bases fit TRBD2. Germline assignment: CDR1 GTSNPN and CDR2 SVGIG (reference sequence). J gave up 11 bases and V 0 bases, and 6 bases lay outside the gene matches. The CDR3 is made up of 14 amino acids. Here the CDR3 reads CAWSVLLAGGQQFF. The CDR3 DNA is TGTGCCTGGAGTGTACTGTTAGCGGGAGGGCAGCAGTTCTTC.

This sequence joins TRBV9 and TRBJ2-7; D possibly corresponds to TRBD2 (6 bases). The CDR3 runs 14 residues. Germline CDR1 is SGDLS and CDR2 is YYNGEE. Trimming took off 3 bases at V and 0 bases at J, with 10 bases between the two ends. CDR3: CASSASSVSYEQYF. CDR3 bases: TGTGCCAGCAGCGCGTCTAGCGTCTCCTACGAGCAGTACTTC.

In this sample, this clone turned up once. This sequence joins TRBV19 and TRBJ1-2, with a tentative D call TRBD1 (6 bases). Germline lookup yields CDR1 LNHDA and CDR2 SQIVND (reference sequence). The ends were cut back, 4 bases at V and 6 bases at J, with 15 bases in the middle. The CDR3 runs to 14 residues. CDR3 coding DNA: TGTGCCAGTAGTAACAGGGTTCCTCAGAATGGCTACACCTTC. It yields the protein CASSNRVPQNGYTF.

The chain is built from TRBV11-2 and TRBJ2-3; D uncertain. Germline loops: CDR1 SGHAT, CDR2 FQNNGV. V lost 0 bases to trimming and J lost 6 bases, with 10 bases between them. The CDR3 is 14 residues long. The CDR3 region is CASSLEPDGDTQYF. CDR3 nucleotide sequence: TGTGCCAGCAGCTTAGAACCCGACGGGGATACGCAGTATTTT. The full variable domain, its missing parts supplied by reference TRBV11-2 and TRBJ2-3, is EAGVAQSPRYKIIEKRQSVAFWCNPISGHATLYWYQQILGQGPKLLIQFQNNGVVDDSQLPKDRFSAERLKGVDSTLKIQPAKLEDSAVYLCASSLEPDGDTQYFGPGTRLTVL.